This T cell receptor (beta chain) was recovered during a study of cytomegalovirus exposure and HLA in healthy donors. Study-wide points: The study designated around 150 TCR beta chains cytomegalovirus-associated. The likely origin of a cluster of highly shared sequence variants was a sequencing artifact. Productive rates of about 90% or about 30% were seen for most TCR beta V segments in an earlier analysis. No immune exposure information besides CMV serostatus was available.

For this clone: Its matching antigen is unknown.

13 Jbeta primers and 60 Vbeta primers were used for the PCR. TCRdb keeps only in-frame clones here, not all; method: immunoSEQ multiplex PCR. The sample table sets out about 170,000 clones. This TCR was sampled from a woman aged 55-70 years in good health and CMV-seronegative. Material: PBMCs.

The CDR3: CASTRTGGLDTQYF. Written as DNA, the CDR3 is TGTGCCAGTACCCGGACAGGGGGATTAGATACGCAGTATTTT. The rearrangement joins TRBV19 to TRBJ2-3; the match to TRBD1 covers 10 bases. Germline V CDR1 and CDR2: LNHDA, SQIVND (reference sequence). V was pared by 7 bases and J by 5 bases, with 6 bases of the junction left unmatched. The CDR3 consists of 14 residues.